This passage covers 24 T cell receptor beta chains from one sample sequenced in a study of Ad26.COV2.S vaccination and SARS-CoV-2 variants (dated by TCRdb to 2020 to 2023). Read against the paper, the sample's treatment or condition label means: about 20 received Ad26.COV2.S at low or high dose, single or two shots; about 5 received placebo; per-sample allocation not given. For vaccine and placebo recipients, the sequenced repertoires came from samples collected on day 63 after the first injection. The library was prepared using the immunoSEQ multiplex PCR assay. Held by TCRdb, this immuneACCESS table contains in-frame sequences only and omits some clones. Under half of the omission traces to an unresolved V gene where checked; the cause of the rest is unknown. The sample table contains 300,000 to 350,000 clones; only one count was recorded for about nine tenths of them. The ten most abundant clones make up around 5.5% of the sample.

The specimen comprised peripheral blood, sampled in a trial of Ad26.COV2.S vaccine versus placebo. The receptors stem from a person aged 18-60 years who received the Ad26.COV2.S COVID-19 vaccine or a placebo.

The chain couples TRBV4-3 to TRBJ2-6, with D tentatively TRBD2 (6 bases). The germline V and J ends were trimmed by 4 bases and 6 bases, with 19 bases remaining between them. Germline CDR1 LGHNA, CDR2 YSLEER. The CDR3 extends over 17 amino acids. CDR3 in amino acids: CASSPRDWAQEANVLTF. For the CDR3, the DNA is TGCGCCAGCAGCCCCCGGGACTGGGCGCAGGAGGCCAACGTCCTGACTTTC.

The CDR3 DNA is TGCGCCAGCAGCGACGCCGGCATGCCCCAGCATTTT. Protein product: CASSDAGMPQHF. The chain is built from TRBV10-1 and TRBJ1-5; no clear D. V lost 6 bases, J lost 9 bases, and 12 bases lay in between. CDR1 is WNHNN, CDR2 SYGVQD, per germline (reference sequence). The CDR3 has 12 amino acids.

The J gene is TRBJ1-2, the V gene TRBV7-2; tentatively, D is TRBD1 (5 bases). The V end lost 1 base, the J end lost 4 bases, and 16 bases lay between the germline ends. The CDR3 covers 16 residues. The germline gives CDR1 SGHTA, CDR2 FQGNSA. DNA of the CDR3: TGTGCCAGCAGCTTAGATGTAGGGGAAGGTATCTATGGCTACACCTTC. Its protein product is CASSLDVGEGIYGYTF.

In its sample, this clone was seen once. The chain couples TRBV30 to TRBJ2-3; no reliable D call. Trimming removed 0 bases from V and 5 bases from J, with 18 bases in between. The CDR3 contains 16 residues. CDR1 is GTSNPN, CDR2 SVGIG, per germline (reference sequence). The CDR3 loop reads CAWSVQRVHPRDTQYF. In DNA, the CDR3 is TGTGCCTGGAGTGTACAAAGGGTCCACCCCCGAGATACGCAGTATTTT.

The chain recombines TRBV5-1 with TRBJ1-1, with TRBD1 matching 8 bases. Trimming at V came to 0 bases and at J to 1 base, leaving 8 bases not matched to a gene. The CDR3 contains 17 residues. Per germline, CDR1 SGHRS and CDR2 YFSETQ. The CDR3 DNA reads TGCGCCAGCAGCTTGGGGGGACAGGTCATGAGGAACACTGAAGCTTTCTTT. This encodes CASSLGGQVMRNTEAFF.

This clone was observed a single time. The chain uses TRBV19 and TRBJ2-2; no definite D call. Germline assignment: CDR1 LNHDA and CDR2 SQIVND (reference sequence). V lost 6 bases and J 5 bases, leaving 13 bases between the germline ends. This CDR3 has 14 amino acids. The CDR3 DNA is TGTGCCAGTAGAGTCCTCGCTCAAACCGGGGAGCTGTTTTTT. It codes for CASRVLAQTGELFF.

This chain links TRBV25-1 with TRBJ2-7; tentative D call: TRBD1 (5 bases). V lost 4 bases, J lost 7 bases, and 14 bases lay in between. The germline V gene has CDR1 MGHDK and CDR2 SYGVNS. The CDR3 consists of 13 residues. The DNA for the CDR3 is TGTGCCAGCAGTGTGGGCCCTCCAGGGGAGCAGTACTTC. Its protein product is CASSVGPPGEQYF.

V and J are TRBV4-3 and TRBJ1-1, with a possible D match to TRBD1 (6 bases). There are 13 residues in the CDR3. V lost 1 base and J lost 8, with 11 bases in between. Germline V gives CDR1 LGHNA, CDR2 YSLEER. The CDR3 nucleotides are TGCGCCAGCAGCCAAGGTTGGGGGGCCGAAGCTTTCTTT. Its translation: CASSQGWGAEAFF.

The rearrangement joins TRBV2 to TRBJ2-3; 13 nucleotides line up with TRBD2. This CDR3 comprises 16 residues. Trimming at V came to 4 bases and at J to 3 bases, leaving 4 bases not matched to a gene. Germline assignment: CDR1 SNHLY and CDR2 FYNNEI. CDR3 in DNA: TGTGCCAGCAGTGGGGGACTAGCGGGAATAACAGATACGCAGTATTTT. It specifies CASSGGLAGITDTQYF.

This clone came up once. The chain couples TRBV19 to TRBJ1-1; possibly TRBD1 for D (5 bases). The germline V gene has CDR1 LNHDA and CDR2 SQIVND (reference sequence). The ends were cut back, 2 bases at V and 6 bases at J, with 16 bases in the middle. The CDR3 is 15 residues long. CDR3 DNA sequence: TGTGCCAGTAGTATAAATTGGGAGGGGAGCCCTGAAGCTTTCTTT. Protein: CASSINWEGSPEAFF.

The V call is TRBV6-1, the J call TRBJ1-4, with a possible D match to TRBD1 (6 bases). V dropped 4 bases and J dropped 0 bases, with 15 bases sitting between them. This CDR3 is 17 amino acids long. Germline CDR1 and CDR2: MNHNS and SASEGT. In nucleotides, the CDR3 is TGTGCCAGCAGTGTCATGGTAGGGGGTCCAACTAATGAAAAACTGTTTTTT. Amino acid sequence: CASSVMVGGPTNEKLFF.

The V call is TRBV19, the J call TRBJ1-1; a weak D match, TRBD1 (5 bases). Trimming stripped 3 bases from V and 4 bases from J, with 12 bases between. From germline, CDR1 is LNHDA and CDR2 SQIVND (reference sequence). There are 14 residues in the CDR3. The CDR3 reads CASSISSGGTEAFF. DNA for the CDR3: TGTGCCAGTAGTATCAGCTCGGGGGGCACTGAAGCTTTCTTT.

This sequence joins TRBV6-2 or TRBV6-3 and TRBJ1-5; TRBD1 matches 7 bases. J was trimmed by 4 bases and V by 2 bases; bases with no gene match: 23. From germline, CDR1 is MNHEY and CDR2 SVGEGT. This CDR3 is built from 21 residues. The CDR3 loop reads CASSYQNWRDRVRSENQPQHF. The CDR3 nucleotides are TGTGCCAGCAGTTACCAGAACTGGCGGGACAGAGTGAGGAGCGAAAATCAGCCCCAGCATTTT.

The rearrangement joins TRBV5-1 to TRBJ2-5, with D tentatively TRBD1 or TRBD2 (5 bases each). Germline lookup yields CDR1 SGHRS and CDR2 YFSETQ. This CDR3 region has 14 residues. V lost 4 bases and J 5 bases, leaving 15 bases between the germline ends. The CDR3 DNA reads TGCGCCAGCAGCCCCTACCGGGGCGGGGAGACCCAGTACTTC. Residues: CASSPYRGGETQYF.

V is TRBV5-1 and J is TRBJ1-1, with D possibly matching TRBD1 (6 bases). Germline-derived CDR1 and CDR2 are SGHRS and YFSETQ. The CDR3 totals 14 residues. V was pared by 0 bases and J by 0 bases, with 6 bases between. For the CDR3, the DNA is TGCGCCAGCAGCTTGGACAGGGTGAACACTGAAGCTTTCTTT. Residues: CASSLDRVNTEAFF.

This sequence joins TRBV6-5 and TRBJ2-1; 9 nucleotides align to TRBD1. V trimming: 1 base; J trimming: 4 bases; junction bases outside the gene matches: 5. There are 16 residues in the CDR3. Germline V gene lookup returns CDR1 MNHEY and CDR2 SVGAGI. The CDR3 nucleotides are TGTGCCAGCAGTTACTATGACAGGGGGATTTACAATGAGCAGTTCTTC. It translates to CASSYYDRGIYNEQFF.

The chain joins TRBV10-3 to TRBJ2-1, with 10 bases identical to TRBD2. CDR1 ENHRY and CDR2 SYGVKD come from the germline V gene. J gave up 3 bases and V 6 bases, and 5 bases lay outside the gene matches. The CDR3 runs 15 residues. The CDR3 DNA reads as TGTGCCATCAGGGCTGGACTAGCGGTCTACAATGAGCAGTTCTTC. Translated: CAIRAGLAVYNEQFF.

The rearrangement links TRBV11-3 to TRBJ2-7; 10 positions agree with TRBD1. V lost 5 bases, J lost 3 bases, and 10 bases stayed unmatched. The CDR3 is 16 residues long. CDR1 and CDR2 from the germline V gene are SGHNT and YENEEA. The CDR3 is CASSPGTGVNSYEQYV. The CDR3 nucleotides are TGTGCCAGCAGCCCCGGGACAGGGGTTAATAGCTACGAGCAGTACGTC.

This chain uses TRBV6-2 or TRBV6-3 with TRBJ1-3; 8 bases agree with TRBD1. The CDR3 is 15 residues long. J was trimmed by 0 bases and V by 5 bases; bases with no gene match: 3. Germline V gives CDR1 MNHEY, CDR2 SVGEGT. The CDR3 DNA is TGTGCCAGCAGTAAAACAGGGGGCTCTGGAAACACCATATATTTT. It yields the protein CASSKTGGSGNTIYF.

The V call is TRBV11-3, the J call TRBJ2-1; D remains ambiguous. V lost 5 bases and J 1 base, leaving 9 bases between the germline ends. Germline V gives CDR1 SGHNT, CDR2 YENEEA. The CDR3 covers 14 residues. Here the CDR3 DNA reads TGTGCCAGCAGCCTTCGCGAGTCCTACAATGAGCAGTTCTTC. Protein sequence: CASSLRESYNEQFF.

This rearrangement joins TRBV11-3 to TRBJ1-2, with a tentative D call TRBD1 (6 bases). V was shortened by 4 bases and J by 0 bases, with 18 bases between the two germline ends. Germline V CDR1 and CDR2: SGHNT, YENEEA. The CDR3 runs to 17 residues. The CDR3 bases are TGTGCCAGCAGCTCCTCTAGGACAGCCCTTACTAACTATGGCTACACCTTC. It yields the protein CASSSSRTALTNYGYTF.

CDR3 coding DNA: TGTGCCAGCAGTGAAGGGGCGGGAGGGCCTGATGAGCAGTTCTTC. This translates into CASSEGAGGPDEQFF. The chain has TRBV25-1 and TRBJ2-1; 9 nucleotides line up with TRBD2. The V gene end was trimmed by 2 bases and the J gene end by 8 bases; junction bases not matched to a gene: 7. Germline V gene sequence: CDR1 MGHDK, CDR2 SYGVNS. The CDR3 has 15 amino acids.

This clone was seen more than once but under ten times. The rearrangement joins TRBV19 to TRBJ1-5; D gene unclear. Germline loops: CDR1 LNHDA, CDR2 SQIVND (reference sequence). CDR3 length: 13 residues. Between the trimmed V and J ends, which lost 5 bases and 4 bases, there was a span of 9 bases. CDR3 coding DNA: TGTGCCAGTAGTTCAGGTTTTAATCAGCCCCAGCATTTT. This codes for CASSSGFNQPQHF.

The V call is TRBV18, the J call TRBJ2-3; D possibly matches TRBD1 or TRBD2 (5 bases each). Deletions cut 3 bases from V and 0 bases from J, with 13 bases between. CDR1 is KGHSH, CDR2 LQKENI, per germline. CDR3 length equals 16 residues. The CDR3 DNA follows: TGTGCCAGCTCACCCCCGCACTGGGGGAGCACAGATACGCAGTATTTT. Protein sequence: CASSPPHWGSTDTQYF.